Described below is a single TCR beta chain sequence and its context. Its cognate antigen is unknown. CDR3 length: 15 amino acids. Germline values: CDR1 LNHDA, CDR2 SQIVND (reference sequence). V trimming: 5 bases; J trimming: 0 bases; junction bases outside the gene matches: 4. The sample belongs to a study of radiotherapy plus CTLA-4 blockade in lung cancer. On the study more broadly: Objective responses were observed in approximately 20% of patients, and disease control was achieved by roughly 29%.

Measured with immunoSEQ multiplex PCR; TCRdb has only the in-frame clones, and not every one. The profile shows some 66,000 clones, over 80% of them singletons. Overall study results and limits: Blood saw expansion of tumor-derived TCR clones after radiotherapy plus ipilimumab. How blood T cell clones changed early, along with interferon-beta, reportedly forecast response best.

The receptor's source is a human donor with non-small cell lung cancer who had a partial response to radiotherapy plus ipilimumab. The sequences come from peripheral blood, collected from a patient treated with radiotherapy plus ipilimumab. The gene calls are TRBV19 and TRBJ2-3, with 8 bases that match TRBD1. The CDR3 is CASSPRDRSTDTQYF. The CDR3 coding sequence is TGTGCCAGTAGTCCCCGGGACAGGAGCACAGATACGCAGTATTTT.